One sample yielded the 21 T cell receptor beta chains listed below, sequenced in a study of cytomegalovirus exposure and HLA in healthy donors. A multiplex PCR was run with 60 Vbeta primers and 13 Jbeta primers. Libraries were prepared by immunoSEQ multiplex PCR; TCRdb keeps only in-frame clonotypes and omits some of them. The sample records fewer than 150,000 clones, roughly two thirds being singletons. The sequenced material came from PBMCs. All receptors come from a human donor in good health.

The sample holds one count of this clone. The V call is TRBV2, the J call TRBJ1-2, with 7 bases fitting TRBD1. The CDR3 has 15 amino acids. The V gene end was trimmed by 2 bases and the J gene end by 7 bases; junction bases not matched to a gene: 10. CDR1 SNHLY and CDR2 FYNNEI come from the germline V gene. The CDR3, as DNA: TGTGCCAGCAGTGAACAAGGGACAGCCTTCACTGGCTACACCTTC. Translating gives CASSEQGTAFTGYTF.

V gene TRBV4-1 combines with J gene TRBJ2-1; D might be TRBD1 (5 bases). This CDR3 is built from 12 residues. The germline V gene encodes CDR1 MGHRA and CDR2 YSYEKL. The V and J ends lost 1 base and 12 bases respectively, with 10 bases between them. CDR3 coding DNA: TGCGCCAGCAGCCAAGGGGGCCAGGCGCAGTTCTTC. It is translated as CASSQGGQAQFF.

As regards this clone: At one end, the junction sequence differs from germline, possibly due to a read error. The chain is built from TRBV2 and TRBJ2-3; TRBD1 matches 10 bases. The CDR3 loop spans 15 amino acids. Germline V gene lookup returns CDR1 SNHLY and CDR2 FYNNEI. The chain's CDR3 is CAGSLDRGYIDTQYF. The CDR3 DNA reads TGTGCCGGCAGTTTGGACAGGGGGTATATAGATACGCAGTATTTT.

The chain joins TRBV12-5 to TRBJ2-1, with 7 bases identical to TRBD1. Per the germline V gene, CDR1 is LGHNT and CDR2 is FRNRAP. The CDR3 is 15 residues long. V shed 7 bases, J shed 0 bases, and the junction held 6 bases outside the gene matches. CDR3 amino acids: CASASGQLSYNEQFF. CDR3 nucleotide sequence: TGTGCTAGTGCCTCGGGACAGCTCTCCTACAATGAGCAGTTCTTC.

The chain recombines TRBV7-3 with TRBJ2-2; TRBD1 matches at 8 bases. CDR1 and CDR2 (germline): SGHTA, FQGTGA. CDR3 length: 15 amino acids. J was trimmed by 4 bases and V by 2 bases; bases with no gene match: 3. This CDR3 is CASSLGDRSTGELFF. Here the CDR3 DNA reads TGTGCCAGCAGCTTAGGGGACAGGTCCACCGGGGAGCTGTTTTTT. The full variable domain, its missing parts supplied by reference TRBV7-3 and TRBJ2-2, is GAGVSQTPSNKVTEKGKYVELRCDPISGHTALYWYRQSLGQGPEFLIYFQGTGAADDSGLPNDRFFAVRPEGSVSTLKIQRTERGDSAVYLCASSLGDRSTGELFFGEGSRLTVL.

This chain links TRBV7-8 with TRBJ2-1; the D gene is possibly TRBD2 (5 bases). Trimming removed 6 bases from V and 5 bases from J, with 14 bases in between. The CDR3 totals 14 residues. Per germline, CDR1 SGHVS and CDR2 FQNEAQ. The CDR3 is CASRGGLANNEQFF. The CDR3 DNA reads TGTGCCAGCAGGGGTGGGCTAGCCAACAATGAGCAGTTCTTC.

This clone was found once. The V call is TRBV5-6, the J call TRBJ2-2; a possible D gene is TRBD2 (6 bases). Germline V gene lookup returns CDR1 SGHDT and CDR2 YYEEEE. Deletions cut 0 bases from V and 6 bases from J, with 9 bases between. This CDR3 is built from 14 residues. The DNA for the CDR3 is TGTGCCAGCAGCTTGGAGCTAGCGTCCGGGGAGCTGTTTTTT. It is translated as CASSLELASGELFF.

The CDR3 nucleotides are TGTGCCAGCAGCTTAGGAGGCCATGAGCAGTTCTTC. This translates into CASSLGGHEQFF. V usage is TRBV11-2 and J usage is TRBJ2-1; D is unresolved. Germline CDR1 SGHAT, CDR2 FQNNGV. This CDR3 spans 12 amino acids. The V end was cut by 1 base, the J end by 8 bases, with 6 bases between.

This sequence joins TRBV7-9 and TRBJ2-2; no firm D call. The ends were cut back, 2 bases at V and 7 bases at J, with 17 bases in the middle. The CDR3 consists of 16 residues. The germline V gene encodes CDR1 SEHNR and CDR2 FQNEAQ (reference sequence). CDR3 protein: CASSLSRSELGGELFF. CDR3 bases: TGTGCCAGCAGCTTATCAAGGAGCGAACTTGGCGGGGAGCTGTTTTTT. The whole variable domain, remainder taken from reference TRBV7-9 and TRBJ2-2, is DTGVSQNPRHKITKRGQNVTFRCDPISEHNRLYWYRQTLGQGPEFLTYFQNEAQLEKSRLLSDRFSAERPKGSFSTLEIQRTEQGDSAMYLCASSLSRSELGGELFFGEGSRLTVL.

The chain links TRBV2 to TRBJ1-2; D is ambiguous. Germline-derived CDR1 and CDR2 are SNHLY and FYNNEI. The CDR3 spans 12 residues. Trimming took 2 bases from V and 5 from J, leaving 6 bases between them. CDR3 sequence (DNA): TGTGCCAGCAGTGAAACGGGTTATGGCTACACCTTC. This encodes CASSETGYGYTF.

This clone occurred a few times. This CDR3 reads CASSYRAGDVTGELFF. The DNA of the CDR3 is TGTGCCAGCAGCTACAGGGCTGGCGATGTCACCGGGGAGCTGTTTTTT. The chain has TRBV5-5 and TRBJ2-2; TRBD1 might be the D (6 bases). This CDR3 has 16 amino acids. V lost 3 bases, J lost 4 bases, and 16 bases lay in between. CDR1 and CDR2 from the germline V gene are SGHKS and YYEKEE (reference sequence).

The sample holds one count of this clone. The gene calls are TRBV7-8 and TRBJ2-4; tentative D call: TRBD1 (5 bases). The ends were cut back, 5 bases at V and 0 bases at J, with 20 bases in the middle. Germline CDR1 SGHVS, CDR2 FQNEAQ. The CDR3 loop spans 18 amino acids. The CDR3 DNA is TGTGCCAGCAGCCCCCTGAAATTCAGGGATGGAGCCAAAAACATTCAGTACTTC. Residues: CASSPLKFRDGAKNIQYF.

The J gene is TRBJ2-4, the V gene TRBV5-5, with D possibly TRBD1 on 6 matching bases. The germline CDR1 and CDR2 sequences are SGHKS and YYEKEE (reference sequence). The CDR3 length is 16 residues. Trimming left V 0 bases short and J 0 bases short, with 10 bases between. The chain's CDR3 is CASSLVGGLAKNIQYF. Written as DNA, the CDR3 is TGTGCCAGCAGCTTGGTTGGGGGCCTAGCCAAAAACATTCAGTACTTC.

The chain joins TRBV18 to TRBJ2-5; 7 bases are shared with TRBD1. V shed 4 bases and J 2 bases; nucleotides not matched to a gene: 4. CDR3 length: 14 residues. Germline values: CDR1 KGHSH, CDR2 LQKENI. CDR3 sequence (DNA): TGTGCCAGCTCACTGGTGGGACAGCAAGAGACCCAGTACTTC. This sequence encodes CASSLVGQQETQYF.

The chain links TRBV6-1 to TRBJ2-5; TRBD1 matches 7 bases. Trimming cost V 2 bases and J 2 bases; bases outside gene matches: 5. Per germline, CDR1 MNHNS and CDR2 SASEGT. This CDR3 has 15 residues. CDR3 in amino acids: CASSERVRGQETQYF. CDR3 nucleotides: TGTGCCAGCAGTGAAAGGGTCAGGGGGCAAGAGACCCAGTACTTC.

The CDR3 here is CASSQDHWTNEKLFF. The CDR3, as DNA: TGCGCCAGCAGCCAAGATCACTGGACTAATGAAAAACTGTTTTTT. The rearrangement joins TRBV4-1 to TRBJ1-4; D unclear. The germline gives CDR1 MGHRA, CDR2 YSYEKL. V was pared by 0 bases and J by 2 bases, with 7 bases between. This CDR3 spans 15 amino acids.

The chain joins TRBV19 to TRBJ2-5, with 10 bases fitting TRBD1. Germline V lookup: CDR1 LNHDA, CDR2 SQIVND (reference sequence). The V gene end was trimmed by 5 bases and the J gene end by 4 bases; junction bases not matched to a gene: 7. The CDR3 is made up of 15 amino acids. CDR3 amino acids: CASSSRDRGSETQYF. CDR3 bases: TGTGCCAGTAGTTCGCGGGACAGGGGATCAGAGACCCAGTACTTC.

The rearrangement links TRBV4-2 to TRBJ1-5, with TRBD1 as a possible D gene (6 bases). CDR1 and CDR2 (germline): LGHNA, YNFKEQ. The CDR3 extends over 15 amino acids. V lost 5 bases to trimming and J lost 4 bases, with 15 bases between them. CDR3 in DNA: TGTGCCAGCAGCTCGAAGGGGGGGGGAAATCAGCCCCAGCATTTT. Residues: CASSSKGGGNQPQHF.

This clone turned up a few times. This rearrangement joins TRBV15 to TRBJ2-7, with 7 bases fitting TRBD2. CDR1 and CDR2 (germline): LNHNV, YYDKDF (reference sequence). After removal of 5 bases from V and 7 bases from J, the junction contained 14 bases not matched to a gene. CDR3 length equals 15 residues. CDR3 region: CATSLTRGLSLEQYF. The CDR3 DNA reads TGTGCCACCAGCCTCACGCGGGGGTTGAGTTTGGAGCAGTACTTC.

This rearrangement joins TRBV7-2 to TRBJ2-7; TRBD1 agrees at 8 bases. Per the germline V gene, CDR1 is SGHTA and CDR2 is FQGNSA. J gave up 2 bases and V 8 bases, and 8 bases lay outside the gene matches. The CDR3 extends over 14 amino acids. The CDR3 DNA is TGTGCCAGCGGACGGGACAGGAGAACCTACGAGCAGTACTTC. Translated, it gives CASGRDRRTYEQYF.

V gene TRBV4-1 combines with J gene TRBJ2-7; 8 bases match TRBD1. The germline gives CDR1 MGHRA, CDR2 YSYEKL. This CDR3 comprises 16 residues. V shed 0 bases, J shed 0 bases, and the junction held 4 bases outside the gene matches. The CDR3 reads CASSQDRDRSSYEQYF. As DNA, the CDR3 is TGCGCCAGCAGCCAAGATAGGGACAGGAGCTCCTACGAGCAGTACTTC.